Each of the 9 T cell receptor beta chains below was sequenced from the same sample in a study of blood T cell repertoires in COVID-19 (dated by TCRdb to the early 2020s). Receptors were amplified or captured by the immunoSEQ multiplex PCR assay. TCRdb obtained this table from immuneACCESS and retained in-frame rearrangements with V and J assigned. These tables miss some clones; where compared with another copy, unresolved V genes account for less than half of the shortfall, and the remainder is unexplained. The table for this sample lists around 150,000 clones; about 74% of them were counted only once. The ten largest clones represent approximately 17% of the sample. Sample: peripheral blood. The receptor set was obtained from a man aged 45-65 years with acute or convalescent COVID-19.

This rearrangement joins TRBV27 to TRBJ1-5, with a tentative D call TRBD1 (6 bases). Germline-derived CDR1 and CDR2 are MNHEY and SMNVEV (reference sequence). V was pared by 7 bases and J by 0 bases, with 19 bases between. This CDR3 comprises 17 residues. CDR3 region: CASILPGTPYSNQPQHF. For the CDR3, the DNA is TGTGCCAGCATTCTCCCCGGGACACCTTATAGCAATCAGCCCCAGCATTTT.

The chain recombines TRBV18 with TRBJ1-1, with D maybe TRBD1 (6 bases). This CDR3 contains 15 residues. Germline V gene lookup returns CDR1 KGHSH and CDR2 LQKENI. Deletions cut 6 bases from V and 1 base from J, with 15 bases between. DNA for the CDR3: TGTGCCAGCTCGAGAACAGGGTCTGAGAACACTGAAGCTTTCTTT. This translates into CASSRTGSENTEAFF.

The CDR3 region is CASSFTPDSCTF. The CDR3 coding sequence is TGTGCCAGCAGTTTTACCCCGGACAGTTGCACCTTC. The chain is built from TRBV12-3 or TRBV12-4 and TRBJ1-2; tentatively, D is TRBD1 (6 bases). The CDR3 is 12 amino acids. V was trimmed by 3 bases and J by 13 bases, leaving 15 bases between them.

The genes are TRBV24-1 and TRBJ2-3; 7 bases fit TRBD1. Trimming at V came to 2 bases and at J to 4 bases, leaving 14 bases not matched to a gene. The CDR3 is made up of 18 amino acids. Germline V gene lookup returns CDR1 KGHDR and CDR2 SFDVKD. The CDR3 bases are TGTGCCACCAGTGATTGGGGACAGCTGTCAGAAGACTCAGATACGCAGTATTTT. This gives the protein CATSDWGQLSEDSDTQYF.

The chain couples TRBV2 to TRBJ1-4; 8 nucleotides line up with TRBD1. CDR1 and CDR2 (germline): SNHLY, FYNNEI. The ends lost 9 bases at V and 8 bases at J; junction bases unmatched: 14. The CDR3 contains 15 residues. CDR3 protein: CASRGQGGEGEKLFF. CDR3 sequence (DNA): TGTGCCAGTAGAGGACAGGGTGGGGAAGGGGAAAAACTGTTTTTT.

The table lists this clone with a count of one. The gene calls are TRBV24-1 and TRBJ2-3, with a weak D call TRBD1 (6 bases). This CDR3 is built from 17 residues. Germline-derived CDR1 and CDR2 are KGHDR and SFDVKD. V was clipped by 2 bases and J by 0 bases, with 14 bases between them. For the CDR3, the DNA is TGTGCCACCAGTGATTGGACAGAAACTACTAGCACAGATACGCAGTATTTT. This encodes CATSDWTETTSTDTQYF.

The chain links TRBV19 to TRBJ1-4, with D unclear. The CDR3 sequence is 15 residues long. The germline V gene encodes CDR1 LNHDA and CDR2 SQIVND (reference sequence). V lost 1 base to trimming and J lost 7 bases, with 13 bases between them. CDR3: CASSIGRGIAEKLFF. The CDR3 DNA follows: TGTGCCAGTAGTATAGGAAGAGGGATAGCTGAAAAACTGTTTTTT.

This clone has a handful of counts. The genes are TRBV5-4 and TRBJ2-7; possible D gene TRBD2, 6 bases. This CDR3 contains 15 residues. Germline V CDR1 and CDR2: SGHNT, YYREEE (reference sequence). Trimming took 5 bases from V and 1 from J, leaving 16 bases between them. The CDR3 DNA reads as TGTGCCAGCAGTGGAGGCGGGGATCGGTCCTACGAGCAGTACTTC. Amino acid sequence: CASSGGGDRSYEQYF.

This chain joins TRBV5-1 and TRBJ1-1, with no clear D. Germline V gene sequence: CDR1 SGHRS, CDR2 YFSETQ. V was trimmed by 4 bases and J by 2 bases, leaving 12 bases between them. The CDR3 has 14 residues. The CDR3 DNA reads TGCGCCAGCAGCCCGACCGGGAAAAACACTGAAGCTTTCTTT. Its protein is CASSPTGKNTEAFF.